These 25 T cell receptor beta chains were sequenced from one sample in a study of metastatic and nonmetastatic thyroid tumors. All patients reached thyroid surgery having received no treatment beforehand. MiXCR re-clonotyped the PCR reads for TCRdb. The table includes around 34,000 clones, roughly 15% detected once. Sequenced material: blood. These receptors were obtained from a female donor with papillary thyroid cancer or a benign thyroid nodule (not recorded which). Some clones in this sample may be carry-over from other donors' samples.

This clone has at least ten counts. The chain is built from TRBV10-3 and TRBJ2-7, with a weak D call TRBD1 (6 bases). This CDR3 comprises 15 residues. Trimming stripped 3 bases from V and 3 bases from J, with 15 bases between. Germline V CDR1 and CDR2: ENHRY, SYGVKD. The CDR3 sequence is CAISDPARQDYEQYF. Written as DNA, the CDR3 is TGTGCCATCAGTGACCCGGCCCGACAGGACTACGAGCAGTACTTC.

This clone occurred many times. The genes are TRBV6-1 and TRBJ2-5, with 8 bases fitting TRBD2. There are 15 residues in the CDR3. The ends lost 6 bases at V and 5 bases at J; junction bases unmatched: 11. CDR1 and CDR2 (germline): MNHNS, SASEGT. CDR3 region: CASRDVAGGRETQYF. CDR3 bases: TGTGCCAGCAGGGACGTCGCGGGAGGTCGGGAGACCCAGTACTTC.

The rearrangement links TRBV5-1 to TRBJ2-1, with 12 nucleotides matching TRBD2. Trimming at V came to 0 bases and at J to 6 bases, leaving 7 bases not matched to a gene. CDR1 is SGHRS, CDR2 YFSETQ, per germline. CDR3 length: 17 residues. CDR3 sequence: CASSLGTPSGRANEQFF. The DNA for the CDR3 is TGCGCCAGCAGCTTGGGGACTCCTAGCGGGAGGGCCAATGAGCAGTTCTTC.

This clone was recorded once. The V call is TRBV13, the J call TRBJ1-6; unclear D gene. CDR3 length: 14 amino acids. The V end lost 10 bases, the J end lost 5 bases, and 15 bases lay between the germline ends. The germline CDR1 and CDR2 sequences are PRHDT and FYEKMQ (reference sequence). CDR3 nucleotides: TGTGCCATCAAAGGTCAGGTAAATAATTCACCCCTCCACTTT. Protein: CAIKGQVNNSPLHF.

This clone was counted many times. V usage is TRBV20-1 and J usage is TRBJ2-1, with 13 nucleotides matching TRBD2. The J segment lost 10 bases and the V segment lost 6 bases, leaving 9 bases of the junction unmatched. Germline assignment: CDR1 DFQATT and CDR2 SNEGSKA (reference sequence). This CDR3 has 14 amino acids. The CDR3 DNA is TGCAGTGCGACCCGGACTAGCGGGAGAAAAGAGCAGTTCTTC. As protein: CSATRTSGRKEQFF.

V is TRBV27 and J is TRBJ2-5; 10 bases agree with TRBD2. The CDR3 has 14 residues. Germline V gene lookup returns CDR1 MNHEY and CDR2 SMNVEV (reference sequence). The junction had 1 base not matched to a gene; V was cut back by 4 bases and J by 2 bases. CDR3 amino acids: CASSYSGGQETQYF. CDR3 nucleotides: TGTGCCAGCAGTTATAGCGGGGGGCAAGAGACCCAGTACTTC.

There are many counts of this clone. The rearrangement joins TRBV5-6 to TRBJ2-1, with 9 bases that match TRBD2. With V trimmed by 2 bases and J by 10 bases, 16 bases remained unmatched. The V gene's germline CDR1 is SGHDT and CDR2 YYEEEE. This CDR3 contains 17 residues. The CDR3 coding sequence is TGTGCCAGCAGCTTTCCCGAACTGCGGGAGGGTGAAGGGGAGCAGTTCTTC. This sequence encodes CASSFPELREGEGEQFF.

The V gene is TRBV30, the J gene TRBJ1-1, with D hard to call. Germline loops: CDR1 GTSNPN, CDR2 SVGIG (reference sequence). The CDR3 extends over 12 amino acids. The V and J ends lost 0 bases and 0 bases respectively, with 2 bases between them. The CDR3 DNA reads TGTGCCTGGAGTGTGATGAACACTGAAGCTTTCTTT. It specifies CAWSVMNTEAFF.

This clone was seen ten or more times. V usage is TRBV2 and J usage is TRBJ1-1, with D uncertain. From germline, CDR1 is SNHLY and CDR2 FYNNEI. The CDR3 has 14 amino acids. V lost 3 bases, J lost 1 base, and 9 bases lay in between. The CDR3 DNA reads TGTGCCAGCAGTGAGGCAACTCGGAACACTGAAGCTTTCTTT. Its protein product is CASSEATRNTEAFF.

In this sample, this clone turned up many times. This sequence joins TRBV4-1 and TRBJ1-5; 9 bases map to TRBD1. The germline V gene encodes CDR1 MGHRA and CDR2 YSYEKL. Trimming at V came to 2 bases and at J to 7 bases, leaving 9 bases not matched to a gene. The CDR3 has 16 residues. CDR3 DNA sequence: TGCGCCAGCAGCCAACCGGACAGGGGCAGAGTGCAGCCCCAGCATTTT. Protein product: CASSQPDRGRVQPQHF.

Many counts were recorded for this clone. The V gene is TRBV25-1, the J gene TRBJ2-1; possible D gene TRBD1, 6 bases. The CDR3 is 16 amino acids. CDR1 and CDR2 from the germline V gene are MGHDK and SYGVNS. V was pared by 7 bases and J by 1 base, with 17 bases between. The CDR3: CASTSRGTPSYNEQFF. CDR3 DNA: TGTGCCAGCACTTCGAGAGGGACACCGTCCTACAATGAGCAGTTCTTC.

This clone showed up many times. The rearrangement links TRBV7-9 to TRBJ2-1; TRBD2 aligns across 7 bases. Looked up from germline, CDR1 is SEHNR and CDR2 is FQNEAQ (reference sequence). The CDR3 has 16 residues. J lost 5 bases, V lost 5 bases, and 12 bases had no gene match. CDR3 amino acids: CASSPSGEGLNNEQFF. The DNA of the CDR3 is TGTGCCAGCAGCCCTTCGGGGGAGGGCCTAAACAATGAGCAGTTCTTC.

This clone showed up many times. The chain joins TRBV27 to TRBJ2-7; D might be TRBD1 (6 bases). From germline, CDR1 is MNHEY and CDR2 SMNVEV (reference sequence). The CDR3 spans 15 residues. The V end lost 6 bases, the J end lost 3 bases, and 18 bases lay between the germline ends. CDR3 sequence: CASSPHQGTSYEQYF. DNA of the CDR3: TGTGCCAGCAGCCCCCATCAAGGGACAAGCTACGAGCAGTACTTC.

This clone was recorded many times. J is TRBJ2-5 and V is TRBV12-3 or TRBV12-4, with a tentative D call TRBD2 (5 bases). The length of the CDR3 is 15 residues. V lost 3 bases to trimming and J lost 4 bases, with 15 bases between them. Here the CDR3 reads CASSFDSGIGETQYF. The CDR3 DNA reads TGTGCCAGCAGTTTTGACTCCGGGATTGGAGAGACCCAGTACTTC.

This clone was recorded at least ten times. The chain has TRBV5-1 and TRBJ2-5, with D maybe TRBD1 (6 bases). CDR1 SGHRS and CDR2 YFSETQ come from the germline V gene. This CDR3 spans 16 amino acids. Trimming removed 1 base at V and 3 bases at J, with 16 bases between. The CDR3 DNA is TGCGCCAGCAGCTTGTATGGGGGCAGAAGTAAAGAGACCCAGTACTTC. Amino acids: CASSLYGGRSKETQYF.

In the case of this clone: Distinct nucleotide sequences in the sample also encode this CDR3. The V gene is TRBV6-1, the J gene TRBJ2-7; D is unresolved. CDR1 and CDR2 (germline): MNHNS, SASEGT. The germline V and J ends were trimmed by 8 bases and 3 bases, with 8 bases remaining between them. CDR3 size: 11 residues. CDR3 DNA sequence: TGTGCCAGCGGTCGGGTCTACGAGCAGTACTTC. Its protein is CASGRVYEQYF.

V usage is TRBV5-5 and J usage is TRBJ2-2; possibly TRBD2 for D (6 bases). The CDR3 consists of 14 residues. CDR1 SGHKS and CDR2 YYEKEE come from the germline V gene (reference sequence). Trimming shortened V by 3 bases and J by 5 bases, and 11 bases separated the two germline ends. In nucleotides, the CDR3 is TGTGCCAGCAGCTGGATAGCGGATACCGGGGAGCTGTTTTTT. It codes for CASSWIADTGELFF.

This clone was counted at least ten times. This chain connects TRBV18 to TRBJ2-1; TRBD2 matches 12 bases. Germline CDR1 is KGHSH and CDR2 is LQKENI. The CDR3 has 17 residues. V lost 2 bases, J lost 7 bases, and 9 bases stayed unmatched. CDR3 DNA: TGTGCCAGCTCACCAACACATACTAGCGGGAGGTCTAATGAGCAGTTCTTC. Translated, it gives CASSPTHTSGRSNEQFF. Looking up the rest from reference TRBV18 and TRBJ2-1 gives the full variable domain: NAGVMQNPRHLVRRRGQEARLRCSPMKGHSHVYWYRQLPEEGLKFMVYLQKENIIDESGMPKERFSAEFPKEGPSILRIQQVVRGDSAAYFCASSPTHTSGRSNEQFFGPGTRLTVL.

This clone was observed at least ten times. V usage is TRBV5-1 and J usage is TRBJ2-3; 7 positions agree with TRBD2. Per the germline V gene, CDR1 is SGHRS and CDR2 is YFSETQ. Unmatched junction bases numbered 5, after V lost 1 base and J lost 0 bases. This CDR3 spans 16 amino acids. CDR3 nucleotide sequence: TGCGCCAGCAGCTTGAGAAGCGGGGTGAGCACAGATACGCAGTATTTT. It yields the protein CASSLRSGVSTDTQYF.

For this clone: One junction end disagrees with the germline gene, perhaps due to a read error. This chain uses TRBV3-1 with TRBJ2-7; TRBD1 might be the D (5 bases). This CDR3 has 14 residues. Looked up from germline, CDR1 is LGHDT and CDR2 is YNNKEL (reference sequence). CDR3 sequence: CASSPLGHVYEQYF. The CDR3 nucleotides are TGTGCCAGTAGCCCATTAGGACATGTCTACGAGCAGTACTTC.

Many counts were recorded for this clone. The gene calls are TRBV27 and TRBJ2-1; 8 bases agree with TRBD1. Trimming removed 6 bases from V and 8 bases from J; junction bases left unmatched: 18. The CDR3 has 17 residues. Germline values: CDR1 MNHEY, CDR2 SMNVEV (reference sequence). The CDR3 region has the DNA TGTGCCAGCAGGAAGTCCCGACAGGGGCCATGGAGCGATGAGCAGTTCTTC. It yields the protein CASRKSRQGPWSDEQFF.

This clone was seen at least ten times. The gene calls are TRBV30 and TRBJ1-2; D remains ambiguous. CDR3 length: 11 residues. The V gene's germline CDR1 is GTSNPN and CDR2 SVGIG (reference sequence). The V end was cut by 4 bases, the J end by 4 bases, with 7 bases between. The CDR3 DNA reads TGTGCCTGGACGGTCGGCTATGGCTACACCTTC. Translation: CAWTVGYGYTF.

This clone has at least ten counts. CDR3 sequence reads: CASALNLNYGYTF. CDR3 nucleotide sequence: TGTGCCAGCGCCCTCAACCTTAACTATGGCTACACCTTC. The V gene is TRBV11-2, the J gene TRBJ1-2; D is uncertain. Trimming pared 8 bases from V and 1 base from J, leaving 11 bases between. From germline, CDR1 is SGHAT and CDR2 FQNNGV. There are 13 residues in the CDR3.

In this sample, this clone turned up a few times. J is TRBJ2-1 and V is TRBV6-5; 12 bases agree with TRBD2. The CDR3 is 17 amino acids. Germline CDR1 is MNHEY and CDR2 is SVGAGI. Unmatched junction bases numbered 5, after V lost 0 bases and J lost 5 bases. The CDR3 region has the DNA TGTGCCAGCAGTTACTCCATGACTAGCGGGAGACACAATGAGCAGTTCTTC. Its protein product is CASSYSMTSGRHNEQFF.

V usage is TRBV28 and J usage is TRBJ2-7; either TRBD1 or TRBD2 may fit D (5 bases each). Germline CDR1 reads MDHEN; CDR2 reads SYDVKM. The CDR3 covers 14 residues. V lost 4 bases and J lost 6, with 16 bases in between. The CDR3 DNA sequence: TGTGCCAGCAGTTCGGGACCTCAGCCCCGCGAGCAGTACTTC. It specifies CASSSGPQPREQYF.